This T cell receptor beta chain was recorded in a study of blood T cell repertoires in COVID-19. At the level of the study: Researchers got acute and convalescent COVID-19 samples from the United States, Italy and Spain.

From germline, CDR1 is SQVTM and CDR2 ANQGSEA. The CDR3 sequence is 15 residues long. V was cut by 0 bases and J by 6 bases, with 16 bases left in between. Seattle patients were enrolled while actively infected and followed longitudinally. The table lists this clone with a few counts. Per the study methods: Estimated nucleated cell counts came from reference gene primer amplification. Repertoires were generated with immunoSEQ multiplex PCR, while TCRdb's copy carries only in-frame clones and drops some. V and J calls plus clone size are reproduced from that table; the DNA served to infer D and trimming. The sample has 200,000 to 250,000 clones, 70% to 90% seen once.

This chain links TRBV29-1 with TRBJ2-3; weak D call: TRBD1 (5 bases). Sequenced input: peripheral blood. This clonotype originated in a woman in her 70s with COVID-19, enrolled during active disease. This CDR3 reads CSVEEGRPPGDTQYF. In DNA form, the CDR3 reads TGCAGCGTTGAAGAGGGCCGGCCTCCAGGGGATACGCAGTATTTT.